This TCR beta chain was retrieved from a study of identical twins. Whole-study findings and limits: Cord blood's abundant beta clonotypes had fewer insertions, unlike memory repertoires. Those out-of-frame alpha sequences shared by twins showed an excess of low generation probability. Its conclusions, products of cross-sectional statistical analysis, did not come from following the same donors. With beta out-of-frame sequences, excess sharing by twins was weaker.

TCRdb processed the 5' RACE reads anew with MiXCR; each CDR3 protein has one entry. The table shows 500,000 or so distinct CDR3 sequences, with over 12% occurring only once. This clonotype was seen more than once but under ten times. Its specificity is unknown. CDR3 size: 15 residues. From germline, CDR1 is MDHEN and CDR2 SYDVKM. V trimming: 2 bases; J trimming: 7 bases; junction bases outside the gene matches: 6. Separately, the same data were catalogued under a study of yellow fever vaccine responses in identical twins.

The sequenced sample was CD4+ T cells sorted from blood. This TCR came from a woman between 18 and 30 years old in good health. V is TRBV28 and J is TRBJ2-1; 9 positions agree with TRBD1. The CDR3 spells CASSLPGQGRNEQFF. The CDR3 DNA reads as TGTGCCAGCAGTTTACCGGGACAGGGCAGGAATGAGCAGTTCTTC.